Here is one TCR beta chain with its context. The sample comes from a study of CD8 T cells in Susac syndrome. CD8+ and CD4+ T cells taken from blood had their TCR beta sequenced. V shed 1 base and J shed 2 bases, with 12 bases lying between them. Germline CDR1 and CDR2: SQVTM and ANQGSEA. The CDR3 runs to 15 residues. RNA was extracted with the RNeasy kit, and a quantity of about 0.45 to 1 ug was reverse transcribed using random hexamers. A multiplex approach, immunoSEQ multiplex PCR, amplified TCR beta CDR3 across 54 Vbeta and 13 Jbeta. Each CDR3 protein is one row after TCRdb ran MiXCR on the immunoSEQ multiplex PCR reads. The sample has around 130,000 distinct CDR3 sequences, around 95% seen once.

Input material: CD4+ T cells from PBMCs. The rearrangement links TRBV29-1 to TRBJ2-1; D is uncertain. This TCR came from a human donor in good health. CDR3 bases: TGCAGCGTTGAAGCCCGGCAGCGAGCCTACAATGAGCAGTTCTTC. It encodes CSVEARQRAYNEQFF.